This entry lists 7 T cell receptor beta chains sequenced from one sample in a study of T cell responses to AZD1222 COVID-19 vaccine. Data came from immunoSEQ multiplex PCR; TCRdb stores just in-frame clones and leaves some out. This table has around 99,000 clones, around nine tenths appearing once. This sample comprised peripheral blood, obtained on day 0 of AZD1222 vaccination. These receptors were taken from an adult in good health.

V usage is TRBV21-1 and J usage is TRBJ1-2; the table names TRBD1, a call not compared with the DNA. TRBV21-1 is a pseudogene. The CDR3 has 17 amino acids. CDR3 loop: CASNETTGRSANYGYTF. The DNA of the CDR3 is TGTGCCAGCAACGAGACGACAGGGCGATCAGCTAACTATGGCTACACCTTC.

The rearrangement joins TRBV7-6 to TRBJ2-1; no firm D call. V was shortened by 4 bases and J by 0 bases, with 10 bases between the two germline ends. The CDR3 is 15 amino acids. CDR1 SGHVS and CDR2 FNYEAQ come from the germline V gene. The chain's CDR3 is CASSSGLPSYNEQFF. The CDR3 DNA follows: TGTGCCAGCAGCTCGGGTCTGCCCTCCTACAATGAGCAGTTCTTC.

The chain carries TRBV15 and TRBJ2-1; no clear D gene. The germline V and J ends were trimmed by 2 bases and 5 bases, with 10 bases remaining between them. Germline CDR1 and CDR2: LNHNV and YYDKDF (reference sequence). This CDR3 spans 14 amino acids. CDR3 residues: CATSRQTSNNEQFF. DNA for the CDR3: TGTGCCACCAGCAGACAGACCTCGAACAATGAGCAGTTCTTC.

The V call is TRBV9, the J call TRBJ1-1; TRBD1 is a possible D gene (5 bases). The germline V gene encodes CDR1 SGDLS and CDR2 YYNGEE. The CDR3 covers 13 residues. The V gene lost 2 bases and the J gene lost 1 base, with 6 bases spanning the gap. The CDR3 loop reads CASSVRGNTEAFF. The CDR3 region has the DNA TGTGCCAGCAGCGTGAGGGGGAACACTGAAGCTTTCTTT.

The CDR3 nucleotides read TGCGCCAGCAGCCCAACCTTCGACGTGGCAGGATGGGTTCGGAATTTCACAGATACGCAGTATTTT. Protein sequence: CASSPTFDVAGWVRNFTDTQYF. The chain uses TRBV4-1 and TRBJ2-3, with unresolved D. Germline CDR1 and CDR2: MGHRA and YSYEKL. CDR3 size: 22 residues. V was clipped by 4 bases and J by 2 bases, with 34 bases between them.

The CDR3 DNA reads TGTGCCAGCAGCTTCGACACTAATGAAAAACTGTTTTTT. Amino acid sequence: CASSFDTNEKLFF. This rearrangement joins TRBV7-2 to TRBJ1-4; no reliable D call. The CDR3 loop spans 13 amino acids. Germline-derived CDR1 and CDR2 are SGHTA and FQGNSA. Trimming took 3 bases from V and 2 from J, leaving 4 bases between them. Based on the CDR3 plus reference TRBV7-2 and TRBJ1-4, the full variable domain is GAGVSQSPSNKVTEKGKDVELRCDPISGHTALYWYRQSLGQGLEFLIYFQGNSAPDKSGLPSDRFSAERTGGSVSTLTIQRTQQEDSAVYLCASSFDTNEKLFFGSGTQLSVL.

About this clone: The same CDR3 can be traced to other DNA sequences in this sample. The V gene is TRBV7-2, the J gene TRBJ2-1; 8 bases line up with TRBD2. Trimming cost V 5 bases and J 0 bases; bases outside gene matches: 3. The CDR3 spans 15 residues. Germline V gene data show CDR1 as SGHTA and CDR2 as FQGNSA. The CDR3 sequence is CASSLSGGSYNEQFF. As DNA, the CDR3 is TGTGCCAGCAGCCTGAGCGGGGGCTCCTACAATGAGCAGTTCTTC.